Listed here are 5 T cell receptor beta chains from one sample, sequenced in a study of shared clonotypes between healthy human individuals. The table came from immunoSEQ multiplex PCR; TCRdb's copy has only in-frame clones and leaves some out. Of roughly 2 million clones listed, roughly 94% are singletons. The specimen was naive CD4+ T cells sorted from blood. Subset noted: CD45RA+ positively selected. Receptor source: a young man in good health.

This clone was picked up one time. The chain is built from TRBV6-5 and TRBJ2-7, with 7 bases that match TRBD1. Germline lookup yields CDR1 MNHEY and CDR2 SVGAGI. CDR3 length: 14 amino acids. The trim removed 1 base at V and 4 bases at J, leaving 4 bases unmatched. CDR3 sequence reads: CASSYLDRFYEQYF. CDR3 DNA: TGTGCCAGCAGTTACTTGGACAGGTTTTACGAGCAGTACTTC.

Comment on this clone: A much larger clone differs by one base, so this may be a read error. The chain recombines TRBV9 with TRBJ1-2; 10 bases fit TRBD1. The CDR3 runs to 13 residues. Germline V lookup: CDR1 SGDLS, CDR2 YYNGEE. The junction had 1 base not matched to a gene; V was cut back by 4 bases and J by 4 bases. The chain's CDR3 is CASSRQGAYGYTF. CDR3 nucleotides: TGTGCCAGCAGCCGACAGGGGGCCTATGGCTACACCTTC. Supplemented by reference TRBV9 and TRBJ1-2, the full variable domain reads DSGVTQTPKHLITATGQRVTLRCSPRSGDLSVYWYQQSLDQGLQFLIQYYNGEERAKGNILERFSAQQFPDLHSELNLSSLELGDSALYFCASSRQGAYGYTFGSGTRLTVV.

This clone was seen once. The chain couples TRBV7-6 to TRBJ2-7; tentatively, D is TRBD2 (5 bases). V gave up 5 bases and J gave up 4 bases, with 12 bases separating them. Germline values: CDR1 SGHVS, CDR2 FNYEAQ. The CDR3 is 13 residues long. CDR3 amino acids: CASSAPPGYEQYF. DNA for the CDR3: TGTGCCAGCAGCGCACCTCCGGGGTACGAGCAGTACTTC.

The chain recombines TRBV18 with TRBJ1-3, with D possibly TRBD1 on 5 matching bases. Trimming left V 4 bases short and J 0 bases short, with 7 bases between. The germline V gene has CDR1 KGHSH and CDR2 LQKENI. CDR3 length: 14 residues. Here the CDR3 reads CASSLQDSGNTIYF. The DNA of the CDR3 is TGTGCCAGCTCACTACAGGACTCTGGAAACACCATATATTTT.

This chain joins TRBV4-3 and TRBJ2-2; the D gene is possibly TRBD1 (5 bases). Per germline, CDR1 LGHNA and CDR2 YSLEER. The CDR3 runs 17 residues. V lost 2 bases, J lost 1 base, and 14 bases lay in between. CDR3 loop: CASSQFAGPGNTGELFF. CDR3 bases: TGCGCCAGCAGCCAATTTGCAGGGCCTGGGAACACCGGGGAGCTGTTTTTT.